This is a list of T cell receptor beta chains from one sample in a study of blood T cell repertoires in COVID-19. Assay: immunoSEQ multiplex PCR; the TCRdb copy retains only in-frame clones and omits some. This sample has 200,000 or so clones, with about 86% found just once. The specimen was PBMCs or T cells enriched from blood (not recorded which). These receptors all come from a woman aged 40 to 55 with acute COVID-19. CDR3s include the opening cysteine and the closing phenylalanine or tryptophan. Fields, in order: D gene, V gene, J gene, clone size, CDR3 DNA, CDR3 protein. A D gene is named only where the DNA matches it firmly. The listing skips clone size in some rows; elsewhere it reads once, few, many or a size class.

NA	TRBV5-6	TRBJ1-1	NA	TGTGCCAGCAGCCTCGGACGGGATCGTGGAGCTTTCTTT	CASSLGRDRGAFF
TRBD2	TRBV7-6	TRBJ2-2	many	TGTGCCAGCAGCCGCGGGGGAGGCCCCAACACCGGGGAGCTGTTTTTT	CASSRGGGPNTGELFF
TRBD2	TRBV18	TRBJ2-5	NA	TGTGCCAGCTCACCGGGGGGGGTACGAGAGACCCAGTACTTC	CASSPGGVRETQYF
NA	TRBV5-6	TRBJ2-2	NA	TGTGCCAGCAGCTCCCAGGCGGGTGGGTCCACCGGGGAGCTGTTTTTT	CASSSQAGGSTGELFF
NA	TRBV6-2/TRBV6-3	TRBJ1-2	once	TGTGCCAGCAGTTATGACGATCAGCGAGCTAACTATGGCTACACCTTC	CASSYDDQRANYGYTF
NA	TRBV18	TRBJ2-2	NA	TGTGCCAGCTCACCCGACTCGATCACCGGGGAGCTGTTTTTT	CASSPDSITGELFF
NA	TRBV10-2	TRBJ1-2	NA	TGCGCCAGCAGCGCCGATTGGTCCCAGGGGGGCTACACCTTC	CASSADWSQGGYTF
NA	TRBV7-2	TRBJ2-1	NA	TGTGCCAGCAGCACCCCCCTCGGGAATGAGCAGTTCTTC	CASSTPLGNEQFF
NA	TRBV4-3	TRBJ2-1	NA	TGCGCCAGCAGCCAAGATCTCCAGGCGGGATACAATGAGCAGTTCTTC	CASSQDLQAGYNEQFF
TRBD1	TRBV27	TRBJ2-5	once	TGTGCCAGCACCCCCAAAGCTAGACAGGGGTGGGAGACCCAGTACTTC	CASTPKARQGWETQYF
NA	TRBV18	TRBJ1-1	NA	TGTGCCAGCTCACCACCGAGGAACACTGAAGCTTTCTTT	CASSPPRNTEAFF
NA	TRBV13	TRBJ2-1	NA	TGTGCCAGCAGCTTAGGACGGAAACCGGGAGATGTCAATGAGCAGTTCTTC	CASSLGRKPGDVNEQFF
NA	TRBV5-1	TRBJ2-1	NA	TGCGCCAGCAGCCAGGAGGCCCGTCTCTCCTACAATGAGCAGTTCTTC	CASSQEARLSYNEQFF
TRBD1	TRBV30	TRBJ2-2	NA	TGTGCCTGGGTACAGGGGGCGGACACCGGGGAGCTGTTTTTT	CAWVQGADTGELFF
TRBD2	TRBV2	TRBJ2-2	few	TGTGCCAGCAGTGAAGGTACAGGACGAGCGGGGTCCACCGGGGAGCTGTTTTTT	CASSEGTGRAGSTGELFF
NA	TRBV10-2	TRBJ1-5	NA	TGCGCCAGCAGGAAAGACAGGAACAATCAGCCCCAGCATTTT	CASRKDRNNQPQHF